The present T cell receptor (beta chain) was sequenced within a study of T-cell reconstitution after alpha-beta-depleted transplantation in children (dated by TCRdb to the mid-2010s). Looking at the study overall: The study quantitatively tracked T-cell immune reconstitution after TCRalphabeta/CD19-depleted allogeneic hematopoietic cell transplantation in children using TCR repertoire profiling.

Taken from the germline V gene (reference sequence), the CDR1 and CDR2 loops are DFQATT and SNEGSKA. Trimming at the junction amounts to 4 bases on V and 6 bases on J, and the germline ends lie 22 bases apart. The cysteine opens and the phenylalanine closes a CDR3 of 15 amino acids. Solely the CDR3 DNA is kept, with 45 bases framed from the first base. Library method: PCR. The sequencer was an Illumina HiSeq 2500. TCR library preparation used molecular barcoding, with unique molecular identifiers applied to normalize quantification of the TCRbeta repertoire. In-frame beta chains were kept once TCRdb had trimmed the public reads at Q25 with fastp and called clones with MiXCR. CDR3 protein duplicates are merged, each entry listing the most common genes and DNA. Counted in this sample were some 500,000 distinct CDR3 sequences; 15% to 20% of them appeared once. The ten biggest clones cover 3.3% of the sample.

In the case of this clonotype: No cognate antigen has been identified for it. Base qualities are not at hand, and no much larger clone is one base apart.

This material consisted of PBMCs from the stem cell graft donor, taken from the stem cell graft. The receptor's source is a human donor who donated a stem cell graft to a child with acute lymphoblastic leukemia. The V and J genes are TRBV20-1 and TRBJ2-7; the D gene may be TRBD1 or TRBD2, since each aligns over 7 bases. The CDR3 here reads CSATDNWGRGLEQYF. The nucleotide sequence is TGCAGTGCTACGGACAACTGGGGGAGGGGGCTCGAGCAGTACTTC.